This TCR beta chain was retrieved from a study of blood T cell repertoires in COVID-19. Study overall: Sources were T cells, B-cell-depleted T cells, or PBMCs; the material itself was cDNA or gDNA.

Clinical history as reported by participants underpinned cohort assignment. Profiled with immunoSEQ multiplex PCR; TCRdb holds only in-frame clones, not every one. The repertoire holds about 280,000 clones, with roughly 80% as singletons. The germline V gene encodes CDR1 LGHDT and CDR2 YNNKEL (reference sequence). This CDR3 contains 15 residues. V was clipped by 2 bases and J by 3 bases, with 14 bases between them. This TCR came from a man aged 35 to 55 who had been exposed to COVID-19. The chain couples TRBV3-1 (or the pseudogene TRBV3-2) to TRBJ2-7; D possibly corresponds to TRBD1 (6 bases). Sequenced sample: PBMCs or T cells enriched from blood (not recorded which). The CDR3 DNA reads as TGTGCCAGCAGCCAACGCAGGCAGGGGTTCTACGAGCAGTACTTC. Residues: CASSQRRQGFYEQYF.